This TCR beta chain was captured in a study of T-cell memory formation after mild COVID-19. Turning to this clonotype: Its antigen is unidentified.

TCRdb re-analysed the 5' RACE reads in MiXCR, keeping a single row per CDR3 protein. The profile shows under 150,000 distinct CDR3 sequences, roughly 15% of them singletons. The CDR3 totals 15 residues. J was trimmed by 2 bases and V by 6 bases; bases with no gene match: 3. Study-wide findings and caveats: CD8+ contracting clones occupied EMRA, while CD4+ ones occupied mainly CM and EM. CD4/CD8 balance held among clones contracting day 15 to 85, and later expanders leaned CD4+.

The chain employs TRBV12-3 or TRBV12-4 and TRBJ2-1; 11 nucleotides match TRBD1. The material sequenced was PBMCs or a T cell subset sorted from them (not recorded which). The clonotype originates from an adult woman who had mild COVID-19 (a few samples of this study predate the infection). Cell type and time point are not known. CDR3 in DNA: TGTGCCAGCAGAGGGACAGGGGGAGCCTACAATGAGCAGTTCTTC. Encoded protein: CASRGTGGAYNEQFF.